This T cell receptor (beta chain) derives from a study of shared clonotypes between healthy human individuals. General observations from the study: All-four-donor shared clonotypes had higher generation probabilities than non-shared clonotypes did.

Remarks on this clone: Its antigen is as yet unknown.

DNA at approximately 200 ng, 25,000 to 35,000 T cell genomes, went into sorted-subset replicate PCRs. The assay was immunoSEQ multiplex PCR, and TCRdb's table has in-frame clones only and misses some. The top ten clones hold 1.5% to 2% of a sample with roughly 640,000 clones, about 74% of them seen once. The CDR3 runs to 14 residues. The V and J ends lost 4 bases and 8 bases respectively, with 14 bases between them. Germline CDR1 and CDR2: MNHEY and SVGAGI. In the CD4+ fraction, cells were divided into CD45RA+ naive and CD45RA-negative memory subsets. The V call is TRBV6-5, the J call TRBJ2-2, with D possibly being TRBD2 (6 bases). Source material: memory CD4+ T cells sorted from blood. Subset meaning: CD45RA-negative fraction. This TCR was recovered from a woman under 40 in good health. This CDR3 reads CASSSGGAAGELFF. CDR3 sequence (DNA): TGTGCCAGCAGTTCAGGAGGGGCGGCAGGGGAGCTGTTTTTT.